This TCR beta chain was identified in a study of cytomegalovirus exposure and HLA in healthy donors. Points from the study as a whole: In vitro testing confirmed a few CMV-associated chains as specific for CMV antigens.

To note about this clone: Antigen unknown.

13 Jbeta primers and 60 Vbeta primers were used for the PCR. Methods used by the authors: Roughly 9.9 million shared chains were among the 65 million to 85 million unique TCR beta chains that a later analysis counted. Measured with immunoSEQ multiplex PCR; TCRdb has only the in-frame clones, and not every one. That table furnishes V, J and clone size, whereas the DNA furnished D and trimming. The sample records over 55,000 clones, approximately 89% being singletons. Germline V gene data show CDR1 as SGDLS and CDR2 as YYNGEE. The CDR3 is 14 amino acids. V was cut by 3 bases and J by 5 bases, with 11 bases left in between.

The chain uses TRBV9 and TRBJ1-4, with D unresolved. This receptor was taken from a man between 18 and 35 years old in good health and CMV-seronegative. The source material was PBMCs. The CDR3 here is CASSAGFANEKLFF. The CDR3 DNA reads as TGTGCCAGCAGCGCGGGGTTCGCAAATGAAAAACTGTTTTTT.